A single sample is the source of the 32 T cell receptor beta chains below, sequenced in a study of control samples from healthy donors and cancer patients. Produced via immunoSEQ multiplex PCR; TCRdb's table is partial and in-frame only. Of 65,000 to 95,000 clones listed, approximately 89% are singletons. What was sequenced was blood. All receptors come from a man aged 45-65 years in good health.

The chain combines TRBV30 with TRBJ2-7; D possibly matches TRBD1 or TRBD2 (5 bases each). V gave up 8 bases and J gave up 0 bases, with 14 bases separating them. CDR1 is GTSNPN, CDR2 SVGIG, per germline (reference sequence). The CDR3 extends over 13 amino acids. The CDR3 reads CARGPGSSYEQYF. The CDR3 DNA follows: TGTGCCAGAGGACCAGGGAGCTCCTACGAGCAGTACTTC.

The rearrangement links TRBV15 to TRBJ2-5, with no clear D. CDR1 and CDR2 (germline): LNHNV, YYDKDF (reference sequence). V gave up 1 base and J gave up 5 bases, with 17 bases separating them. The CDR3 totals 16 residues. Written as DNA, the CDR3 is TGTGCCACCAGCAGAGGCTGGCCGGTAGGGTTGGAGACCCAGTACTTC. As protein: CATSRGWPVGLETQYF.

The chain recombines TRBV5-1 with TRBJ2-5; no clear D gene. The CDR3 loop spans 12 amino acids. Germline V CDR1 and CDR2: SGHRS, YFSETQ. Trimming shortened V by 4 bases and J by 1 base, and 5 bases separated the two germline ends. The CDR3 sequence: CASSTTQETQYF. The CDR3 region has the DNA TGCGCCAGCAGCACGACCCAAGAGACCCAGTACTTC.

This rearrangement joins TRBV5-4 to TRBJ1-2, with D tentatively TRBD1 (5 bases). Trimming left V 4 bases short and J 4 bases short, with 20 bases between. The CDR3 is made up of 16 amino acids. Germline V lookup: CDR1 SGHNT, CDR2 YYREEE (reference sequence). The CDR3 DNA follows: TGTGCCAGCAGCCAGATGGGGAGCGGGGGGGTCTATGGCTACACCTTC. Its translation: CASSQMGSGGVYGYTF.

V and J are TRBV29-1 and TRBJ2-7, with 8 bases aligning to TRBD1. V shed 3 bases and J 4 bases; nucleotides not matched to a gene: 5. This CDR3 is 13 amino acids long. Germline CDR1 SQVTM, CDR2 ANQGSEA. CDR3 in DNA: TGCAGCGTTGAGGTCCAGGGGGCGTACGAGCAGTACTTC. Residues: CSVEVQGAYEQYF.

The sample holds one count of this clone. The rearrangement joins TRBV7-3 to TRBJ1-1; D call uncertain. CDR1 is SGHTA, CDR2 FQGTGA, per germline. The length of the CDR3 is 14 residues. With 6 bases removed from V and 5 bases from J, the gap between germline ends came to 16 bases. CDR3 sequence reads: CASSRTDVVTEAFF. In nucleotides, the CDR3 is TGTGCCAGCAGTCGTACAGACGTGGTGACTGAAGCTTTCTTT.

This clone has a single count. The chain joins TRBV5-1 to TRBJ2-1, with 8 bases aligning to TRBD2. Unmatched junction bases numbered 6, after V lost 4 bases and J lost 3 bases. Looked up from germline, CDR1 is SGHRS and CDR2 is YFSETQ. The CDR3 loop spans 15 amino acids. Here the CDR3 DNA reads TGCGCCAGCAGCCCGACGGGGGGGGTCTACAATGAGCAGTTCTTC. Translated, it gives CASSPTGGVYNEQFF.

This clone was picked up one time. The rearrangement joins TRBV3-1 (or the pseudogene TRBV3-2) to TRBJ2-6; the D call may be TRBD1 or TRBD2 (5 bases each). The CDR3 runs 16 residues. V lost 3 bases and J 3 bases, leaving 12 bases between the germline ends. Germline V gives CDR1 LGHDT, CDR2 YNNKEL (reference sequence). The CDR3 bases are TGTGCCAGCAGCCAGGGACCGACGCTTGGGGCCAACGTCCTGACTTTC. Translated, it gives CASSQGPTLGANVLTF.

The chain combines TRBV6-2 or TRBV6-3 with TRBJ2-1; 7 bases line up with TRBD2. The CDR3 is 12 residues long. Germline CDR1 MNHEY, CDR2 SVGEGT. J lost 10 bases, V lost 1 base, and 1 base had no gene match. This CDR3 reads CASSYWREEQFF. The CDR3 DNA is TGTGCCAGCAGTTACTGGCGGGAGGAGCAGTTCTTC.

The chain has TRBV5-4 and TRBJ2-7; D unclear. V gave up 3 bases and J gave up 3 bases, with 10 bases separating them. Germline values: CDR1 SGHNT, CDR2 YYREEE (reference sequence). The CDR3 runs 13 residues. The CDR3 region has the DNA TGTGCCAGCAGCTCAGTGGGGATCTACGAGCAGTACTTC. Translating gives CASSSVGIYEQYF.

The V call is TRBV21-1, the J call TRBJ2-2; whether TRBD2, the table's D call, matches the DNA was not checked. TRBV21-1 is deemed a pseudogene. The CDR3 runs 15 residues. CDR3 residues: CASSTPEGATGELFF. DNA for the CDR3: TGTGCCAGCAGCACCCCCGAGGGTGCCACCGGGGAGCTGTTTTTT.

This clone was detected only a few times. The CDR3 DNA sequence: TGTGCCAGCAGCCAATACGGGAAGAACACTGAAGCTTTCTTT. It yields the protein CASSQYGKNTEAFF. The chain is built from TRBV3-1 (or the pseudogene TRBV3-2) and TRBJ1-1; D is ambiguous. CDR1 is LGHDT and CDR2 is YNNKEL in the germline V gene (reference sequence). The CDR3 runs to 14 residues. Deletions cut 2 bases from V and 1 base from J, with 8 bases between.

V gene TRBV5-1 combines with J gene TRBJ2-1; D is uncertain. Deletions cut 0 bases from V and 7 bases from J, with 5 bases between. The germline V gene has CDR1 SGHRS and CDR2 YFSETQ. The CDR3 contains 12 residues. The CDR3 DNA reads TGCGCCAGCAGCTTGGAGGGAAATGAGCAGTTCTTC. Translation: CASSLEGNEQFF.

This clone was detected only once. This chain links TRBV30 with TRBJ1-1, with a weak D call TRBD1 (6 bases). V was clipped by 3 bases and J by 1 base, with 18 bases between them. Germline V lookup: CDR1 GTSNPN, CDR2 SVGIG (reference sequence). CDR3 length equals 16 residues. This CDR3 is CAWSQIPGHENTEAFF. CDR3 DNA sequence: TGTGCCTGGAGCCAGATTCCGGGACACGAGAACACTGAAGCTTTCTTT.

The chain recombines TRBV7-9 with TRBJ1-1; the D is unclear. V dropped 2 bases and J dropped 1 base, with 5 bases sitting between them. The germline V gene encodes CDR1 SEHNR and CDR2 FQNEAQ (reference sequence). The CDR3 has 13 amino acids. The CDR3 reads CASSLNANTEAFF. The CDR3, as DNA: TGTGCCAGCAGCTTAAACGCGAACACTGAAGCTTTCTTT.

Here the CDR3 DNA reads TGTGCCAGCAGTCCATGGGGGGGCAATGAGCAGTTCTTC. Amino acids: CASSPWGGNEQFF. The rearrangement joins TRBV2 to TRBJ2-1; TRBD2 aligns across 7 bases. The CDR3 spans 13 residues. Germline trimming cut 5 bases from V and 6 bases from J; bases unmatched to any gene: 4. The germline V gene encodes CDR1 SNHLY and CDR2 FYNNEI.

The chain joins TRBV27 to TRBJ2-1, with TRBD2 identical over 12 bases. This CDR3 is 15 amino acids long. The V and J ends lost 5 bases and 2 bases, in that order; junction bases with no gene match: 1. Germline CDR1 reads MNHEY; CDR2 reads SMNVEV (reference sequence). As DNA, the CDR3 is TGTGCCAGCAGTCCTAGCGGGGGGGCCTACAATGAGCAGTTCTTC. It yields the protein CASSPSGGAYNEQFF.

V and J are TRBV7-2 and TRBJ1-3; D is unclear. The ends were cut back, 0 bases at V and 0 bases at J, with 9 bases in the middle. The CDR3 covers 16 residues. The V gene's germline CDR1 is SGHTA and CDR2 FQGNSA. The CDR3 sequence: CASSLAEDSSGNTIYF. DNA of the CDR3: TGTGCCAGCAGCTTAGCGGAGGATAGCTCTGGAAACACCATATATTTT.

The chain combines TRBV27 with TRBJ2-2; D is ambiguous. Germline CDR1 is MNHEY and CDR2 is SMNVEV (reference sequence). The CDR3 has 12 amino acids. Trimming pared 4 bases from V and 8 bases from J, leaving 8 bases between. The CDR3 sequence is CASSSPLGELFF. Here the CDR3 DNA reads TGTGCCAGCAGTTCGCCCCTAGGGGAGCTGTTTTTT.

This clone was picked up one time. J is TRBJ2-5 and V is TRBV7-8, with a possible D match to TRBD1 (8 bases). V lost 4 bases and J 5 bases, leaving 38 bases between the germline ends. The length of the CDR3 is 22 residues. CDR1 SGHVS and CDR2 FQNEAQ come from the germline V gene. CDR3: CASSSARWDRSRGGLSVETQYF. The CDR3 DNA is TGTGCCAGCAGCTCAGCTAGGTGGGACAGGTCTAGGGGGGGCCTTAGCGTGGAGACCCAGTACTTC.

This clone was observed a single time. The chain is built from TRBV6-5 and TRBJ2-7; a possible D gene is TRBD1 (5 bases). The CDR3 has 12 residues. Germline loops: CDR1 MNHEY, CDR2 SVGAGI. V dropped 6 bases and J dropped 3 bases, with 9 bases sitting between them. CDR3 DNA sequence: TGTGCCAGCAGGCAGGGATACTACGAGCAGTACTTC. Protein sequence: CASRQGYYEQYF.

The V gene is TRBV18, the J gene TRBJ2-7; a weak D match, TRBD1 (6 bases). Trimming pared 1 base from V and 1 base from J, leaving 11 bases between. The CDR3 has 15 amino acids. Germline loops: CDR1 KGHSH, CDR2 LQKENI. CDR3 region: CASSPQGDPSYEQYF. Here the CDR3 DNA reads TGTGCCAGCTCACCACAGGGGGACCCTTCCTACGAGCAGTACTTC.

The gene calls are TRBV7-8 and TRBJ1-1, with TRBD1 as a possible D gene (5 bases). Germline CDR1 SGHVS, CDR2 FQNEAQ. The CDR3 extends over 13 amino acids. The germline V and J ends were trimmed by 1 base and 5 bases, with 8 bases remaining between them. CDR3 nucleotides: TGTGCCAGCAGCTTAGGGAGACAGACTGAAGCTTTCTTT. Protein sequence: CASSLGRQTEAFF.

V and J are TRBV5-6 and TRBJ1-4, with D tentatively TRBD1 (5 bases). The germline CDR1 and CDR2 sequences are SGHDT and YYEEEE. The CDR3 sequence is 15 residues long. Trimming pared 4 bases from V and 6 bases from J, leaving 16 bases between. The CDR3 loop is CASSPGTRRDEKLFF. The CDR3 DNA is TGTGCCAGCAGCCCTGGGACTCGACGGGATGAAAAACTGTTTTTT. Full variable domain (outside the CDR3, taken from reference TRBV5-6 and TRBJ1-4): DAGVTQSPTHLIKTRGQQVTLRCSPKSGHDTVSWYQQALGQGPQFIFQYYEEEERQRGNFPDRFSGHQFPNYSSELNVNALLLGDSALYLCASSPGTRRDEKLFFGSGTQLSVL.

The table lists this clone with a count of one. The J gene is TRBJ1-5, the V gene TRBV23-1; no clear D gene. TRBV23-1 is marked as an open reading frame, function uncertain. CDR3 length: 15 residues. V shed 0 bases and J shed 3 bases, with 9 bases lying between them. DNA for the CDR3: TGCGCCAGCAGTCAATCGTTGCCATACAATCAGCCCCAGCATTTT. Encoded protein: CASSQSLPYNQPQHF.

The chain joins TRBV4-2 to TRBJ1-3, with unresolved D. V lost 2 bases and J lost 0, with 2 bases in between. This CDR3 comprises 13 residues. From germline, CDR1 is LGHNA and CDR2 YNFKEQ. As DNA, the CDR3 is TGTGCCAGCAGCCAAAGCTCTGGAAACACCATATATTTT. Its translation: CASSQSSGNTIYF.

The chain recombines TRBV10-3 with TRBJ2-1, with 8 bases fitting TRBD1. The germline gives CDR1 ENHRY, CDR2 SYGVKD. This CDR3 has 17 amino acids. V lost 4 bases to trimming and J lost 1 base; unmatched junction nucleotides: 9. The CDR3 loop is CAISGPSDRGSYNEQFF. In DNA form, the CDR3 reads TGTGCCATCAGTGGACCGTCAGACAGGGGTTCCTACAATGAGCAGTTCTTC.

The chain employs TRBV7-2 and TRBJ2-7, with D uncertain. CDR3 length equals 14 residues. The germline gives CDR1 SGHTA, CDR2 FQGNSA. Between the trimmed V and J ends, which lost 2 bases and 0 bases, there was a span of 8 bases. In DNA, the CDR3 is TGTGCCAGCAGCTTATTGTGGAGCTCCTACGAGCAGTACTTC. Amino acid sequence: CASSLLWSSYEQYF.

V gene TRBV6-5 combines with J gene TRBJ1-2; 8 bases line up with TRBD1. Germline V gene data show CDR1 as MNHEY and CDR2 as SVGAGI. The length of the CDR3 is 14 residues. V dropped 4 bases and J dropped 6; count of bases not matched to a gene: 7. DNA of the CDR3: TGTGCCAGCAGTTGCGCCTCAGGGGGCGATGGCTACACCTTC. This translates into CASSCASGGDGYTF.

This chain links TRBV3-1 (or the pseudogene TRBV3-2) with TRBJ2-5, with unresolved D. V gave up 4 bases and J gave up 4 bases, with 13 bases separating them. CDR1 LGHDT and CDR2 YNNKEL come from the germline V gene (reference sequence). The CDR3 sequence is 14 residues long. This CDR3 reads CASSPDSIGETQYF. CDR3 bases: TGTGCCAGCAGCCCAGACTCGATCGGAGAGACCCAGTACTTC.

CDR3 loop: CASSNMYRDRVHLTGELFF. The CDR3 DNA follows: TGTGCCAGCAGTAACATGTATCGGGACAGGGTCCATTTAACCGGGGAGCTGTTTTTT. V gene TRBV7-9 combines with J gene TRBJ2-2; TRBD1 agrees at 9 bases. The J segment lost 5 bases and the V segment lost 6 bases, leaving 19 bases of the junction unmatched. Germline V gene data show CDR1 as SEHNR and CDR2 as FQNEAQ (reference sequence). There are 19 residues in the CDR3.

V and J are TRBV2 and TRBJ2-7, with 7 bases matching TRBD1. J lost 4 bases, V lost 6 bases, and 3 bases had no gene match. The length of the CDR3 is 12 residues. CDR1 is SNHLY, CDR2 FYNNEI, per germline. CDR3 residues: CASSRGSYEQYF. Here the CDR3 DNA reads TGTGCCAGCAGCAGGGGGAGTTACGAGCAGTACTTC.